Listed below are T cell receptor beta chains from one sample, sequenced in a study of blood T cell repertoires in COVID-19. The repertoire was sequenced with immunoSEQ multiplex PCR; TCRdb's copy has only in-frame clones and lacks some. The sample lists fewer than 80,000 clones, around nine tenths seen once, with approximately 19% in the top ten. Sequencing used peripheral blood. The receptors here all came from a human donor in a cohort sampled during active COVID-19. The CDR3 runs from the conserved cysteine through the conserved F or W. D genes are given only for firm matches. The size entry is marked missing in some rows and otherwise reads once, few, many or a size class.

CDR3 DNA: TGTGCCTGGAGTGGGCAGGCAACGCCGGGGTATGGCTACACCTTC; CDR3 protein: CAWSGQATPGYGYTF; J gene: TRBJ1-2; V gene: TRBV30; clone size: -; D gene: -
CDR3 DNA: TGTGCAAGTCGCTTAGCGCGGGGAAATGAGCAGTTCTTC; CDR3 protein: CASRLARGNEQFF; J gene: TRBJ2-1; V gene: TRBV12-2; clone size: once; D gene: -
CDR3 DNA: TGTGCCAGCAGCTTGGGGTCTAGCGGGGACAACTACGAGCAGTACTTC; CDR3 protein: CASSLGSSGDNYEQYF; J gene: TRBJ2-7; V gene: TRBV7-9; clone size: -; D gene: TRBD2
CDR3 DNA: TGTGCCGCAAAAATGACAGGGACCCGGCAGCCCCAGCATTTT; CDR3 protein: CAAKMTGTRQPQHF; J gene: TRBJ1-5; V gene: TRBV19; clone size: -; D gene: TRBD1
CDR3 DNA: TGTGCCAGCAGCTTGTTCCGGGACAGGGTTTCCTATAATTCACCCCTCCACTTT; CDR3 protein: CASSLFRDRVSYNSPLHF; J gene: TRBJ1-6; V gene: TRBV5-6; clone size: -; D gene: TRBD1
CDR3 DNA: TGTGCCAGCAGCTCGGACACTTACACTGAAGCTTTCTTT; CDR3 protein: CASSSDTYTEAFF; J gene: TRBJ1-1; V gene: TRBV5-6; clone size: few; D gene: -
CDR3 DNA: TGTGCCAGCAGTGACCCCAGCGGGGGACGCTACGAGCAGTACTTC; CDR3 protein: CASSDPSGGRYEQYF; J gene: TRBJ2-7; V gene: TRBV6-1; clone size: -; D gene: TRBD2
CDR3 DNA: TGTGCCAGCAGCTTGGGGTTTGTGGTGGGGGCAGGGGAGACCCAGTACTTC; CDR3 protein: CASSLGFVVGAGETQYF; J gene: TRBJ2-5; V gene: TRBV11-2; clone size: -; D gene: -
CDR3 DNA: TGCGCCAGCAGCTTGATTTCTGGGACAGGAATCTCTAGGGGCCCAGATACGCAGTATTTT; CDR3 protein: CASSLISGTGISRGPDTQYF; J gene: TRBJ2-3; V gene: TRBV5-1; clone size: -; D gene: TRBD1
CDR3 DNA: TGTGCCAGCAGCTTAGGGATTCGCGGTGGAGCTTTCTTT; CDR3 protein: CASSLGIRGGAFF; J gene: TRBJ1-1; V gene: TRBV7-9; clone size: -; D gene: -
CDR3 DNA: TGCGCCAGCAGTCAACTTATAAGGGGCCGAGAGACCCAGTACTTC; CDR3 protein: CASSQLIRGRETQYF; J gene: TRBJ2-5; V gene: TRBV23-1; clone size: -; D gene: -
CDR3 DNA: TGTGCCAGCAGCTCGGGGGGTTACAATCAGCCCCAGCATTTT; CDR3 protein: CASSSGGYNQPQHF; J gene: TRBJ1-5; V gene: TRBV6-2/TRBV6-3; clone size: -; D gene: -
CDR3 DNA: TGTGCCAGCAGCTCCACTAGCGGAACACAAGAGACCCAGTACTTC; CDR3 protein: CASSSTSGTQETQYF; J gene: TRBJ2-5; V gene: TRBV5-4; clone size: -; D gene: TRBD2
CDR3 DNA: TGTGCCAGCAGTACTCCGTGGGGCCCCCGCGGCAATGAGCAGTTCTTC; CDR3 protein: CASSTPWGPRGNEQFF; J gene: TRBJ2-1; V gene: TRBV27; clone size: -; D gene: -
CDR3 DNA: TGTGCCAGCAGCCTCGGGACTAGCGGGAGGTGGGTTAGTTACAATGAGCAGTTCTTC; CDR3 protein: CASSLGTSGRWVSYNEQFF; J gene: TRBJ2-1; V gene: TRBV7-9; clone size: -; D gene: TRBD2
CDR3 DNA: TGTGCCAGCAGCCCGACGTCGGGGGGGGCAAGGGACGAGCAGTACTTC; CDR3 protein: CASSPTSGGARDEQYF; J gene: TRBJ2-7; V gene: TRBV7-9; clone size: -; D gene: TRBD2
CDR3 DNA: TGCGCCAGCAGCCCAGGGGGGATTGGGGATACGCAGTATTTT; CDR3 protein: CASSPGGIGDTQYF; J gene: TRBJ2-3; V gene: TRBV5-1; clone size: -; D gene: -
CDR3 DNA: TGCGCCAGCAGCTTGTACCAGGGGCTTTCCAATGAGCAGTTCTTC; CDR3 protein: CASSLYQGLSNEQFF; J gene: TRBJ2-1; V gene: TRBV5-1; clone size: -; D gene: -
CDR3 DNA: TGTGCCAGCAGCTACAAGACAGGGGGCGGCAATCAGCCCCAGCATTTT; CDR3 protein: CASSYKTGGGNQPQHF; J gene: TRBJ1-5; V gene: TRBV6-6; clone size: -; D gene: TRBD1
CDR3 DNA: TGCGCCAGCAGCGTAGCGGGAGCGTCCTACAATGAGCAGTTCTTC; CDR3 protein: CASSVAGASYNEQFF; J gene: TRBJ2-1; V gene: TRBV5-1; clone size: -; D gene: TRBD2
CDR3 DNA: TGCAGTGCTAGTCTCCCGCTAGCGGGCTCCTACAATGAGCAGTTCTTC; CDR3 protein: CSASLPLAGSYNEQFF; J gene: TRBJ2-1; V gene: TRBV20-1; clone size: -; D gene: TRBD2
CDR3 DNA: TGTGCCACCAGTGATTCGACTGAATCCCCCGATACGCAGTATTTT; CDR3 protein: CATSDSTESPDTQYF; J gene: TRBJ2-3; V gene: TRBV24-1; clone size: once; D gene: -
CDR3 DNA: TGTGCCAGCAGTTTTAACATGAACACTGAAGCTTTCTTT; CDR3 protein: CASSFNMNTEAFF; J gene: TRBJ1-1; V gene: TRBV28; clone size: -; D gene: -
CDR3 DNA: TGTGCCAGCAGCTTACTCGGGGGGACTGAAGCTTTCTTT; CDR3 protein: CASSLLGGTEAFF; J gene: TRBJ1-1; V gene: TRBV11-3; clone size: -; D gene: -
CDR3 DNA: TGTGCCAGCAGCCAACGCTTCGTGACTAGCGGGAGCACCTACGAGCAGTACTTC; CDR3 protein: CASSQRFVTSGSTYEQYF; J gene: TRBJ2-7; V gene: TRBV14; clone size: -; D gene: TRBD2
CDR3 DNA: TGTGCCAGCAGCCGGACAGGGGGCAATTCACCCCTCCACTTT; CDR3 protein: CASSRTGGNSPLHF; J gene: TRBJ1-6; V gene: TRBV28; clone size: -; D gene: TRBD1
CDR3 DNA: TGTGCCAGCAGTTACCGTATGGGCCCGGCAAGCTACGAGCAGTACTTC; CDR3 protein: CASSYRMGPASYEQYF; J gene: TRBJ2-7; V gene: TRBV6-5; clone size: once; D gene: -
CDR3 DNA: TGTGCCACCAGCCTAGCCCTAGCGATCAAAGGGGAGCAGTACTTC; CDR3 protein: CATSLALAIKGEQYF; J gene: TRBJ2-7; V gene: TRBV15; clone size: -; D gene: -
CDR3 DNA: TGTGCCAGCAGTCCCCGGCAGGACAATCAGCCCCAGCATTTT; CDR3 protein: CASSPRQDNQPQHF; J gene: TRBJ1-5; V gene: TRBV28; clone size: -; D gene: -
CDR3 DNA: TGTGCCAGCAGTTCAACGACAGGCCCAAATCAGCCCCAGCATTTT; CDR3 protein: CASSSTTGPNQPQHF; J gene: TRBJ1-5; V gene: TRBV6-5; clone size: -; D gene: -
CDR3 DNA: TGTGCCAGCAGCTTAGGACCCACAGGGACCACCTACGAGCAGTACTTC; CDR3 protein: CASSLGPTGTTYEQYF; J gene: TRBJ2-7; V gene: TRBV7-2; clone size: -; D gene: -
CDR3 DNA: TGTGCCAGCAGCTTAAGAGGACAGGGGACCGAAAAACTGTTTTTT; CDR3 protein: CASSLRGQGTEKLFF; J gene: TRBJ1-4; V gene: TRBV7-8; clone size: -; D gene: TRBD1
CDR3 DNA: TGTGCCAGCAGCTTAGGTGGCAGGGAAGAGACCCAGTACTTC; CDR3 protein: CASSLGGREETQYF; J gene: TRBJ2-5; V gene: TRBV7-2; clone size: -; D gene: -
CDR3 DNA: TGTGCCAGCAGCTCGGGGTGGGCGCAACGTTATGGCTACACCTTC; CDR3 protein: CASSSGWAQRYGYTF; J gene: TRBJ1-2; V gene: TRBV5-4; clone size: -; D gene: -
CDR3 DNA: TGTGCCAGCTCACCACTGGGGGGAGAAAATCAGCCCCAGCATTTT; CDR3 protein: CASSPLGGENQPQHF; J gene: TRBJ1-5; V gene: TRBV18; clone size: -; D gene: -
CDR3 DNA: TGTGCCAGCAGCAGAGGGACTAGCGGGCGACGCACCGGGGAGCTGTTTTTT; CDR3 protein: CASSRGTSGRRTGELFF; J gene: TRBJ2-2; V gene: TRBV6-8; clone size: -; D gene: TRBD2
CDR3 DNA: TGCGCCAGCAGCAGCCGGGACAGAGGCCTAGATACGCAGTATTTT; CDR3 protein: CASSSRDRGLDTQYF; J gene: TRBJ2-3; V gene: TRBV5-1; clone size: -; D gene: TRBD1
CDR3 DNA: TGTGCCAGCAGCTTAGATCGTCTAGCGGGAGTTAACGGGGAGCTGTTTTTT; CDR3 protein: CASSLDRLAGVNGELFF; J gene: TRBJ2-2; V gene: TRBV11-2; clone size: once; D gene: TRBD2
CDR3 DNA: TGTGCCAGCAGTTTAGCGGCAGATGCTGAAGCTTTCTTT; CDR3 protein: CASSLAADAEAFF; J gene: TRBJ1-1; V gene: TRBV27; clone size: few; D gene: -
CDR3 DNA: TGTGCCAGCACTAAACAGGGACGAAATGAAAAACTGTTTTTT; CDR3 protein: CASTKQGRNEKLFF; J gene: TRBJ1-4; V gene: TRBV2; clone size: -; D gene: -